This TCR beta chain was documented in a study of glioma-infiltrating T cells after dendritic cell vaccination. The wider study: Autologous tumor lysate was loaded overnight onto monocyte-derived dendritic cells grown seven days with IL-4 and GM-CSF.

Trimming took 2 bases from V and 1 from J, leaving 15 bases between them. The CDR3 contains 16 residues. Germline V gene data show CDR1 as SGHTS and CDR2 as YDEGEE. Some clones are missing from TCRdb's copy, which holds only in-frame ones; the method was immunoSEQ multiplex PCR. The repertoire includes around 60,000 clones, more than 75% of them detected once, and roughly 11% sits in the top ten. Time point indicated: after dendritic cell vaccination, including at tumor progression/relapse. As concerns this clone: This sample also contains other DNA sequences that code for the same CDR3.

Sequenced here: blood, sampled after dendritic cell vaccination. V and J are TRBV5-8 and TRBJ1-2, with a tentative D call TRBD1 (5 bases). The sequence derives from a human donor with glioblastoma. CDR3 in DNA: TGTGCCAGCAGCTTTCCCAGCCAGGGAATTAACTATGGCTACACCTTC. This translates into CASSFPSQGINYGYTF.